Presented here are 20 T cell receptor beta chains from one specimen sequenced in a study of control samples from healthy donors and cancer patients. Generated by immunoSEQ multiplex PCR, the TCRdb table keeps only in-frame clones and is missing some. The sample includes around 200,000 clones, over 85% of them seen just once. The sample taken for sequencing was blood. Receptors originate from a man aged 18 to 30 in good health.

The chain joins TRBV18 to TRBJ1-4; D unclear. CDR1 is KGHSH, CDR2 LQKENI, per germline. The V end was cut by 6 bases, the J end by 5 bases, with 7 bases between. The CDR3 totals 12 residues. As DNA, the CDR3 is TGTGCCAGCTCGCGCTCGAATGAAAAACTGTTTTTT. Encoded protein: CASSRSNEKLFF.

This chain uses TRBV5-1 with TRBJ1-1; 8 bases agree with TRBD1. The V gene's germline CDR1 is SGHRS and CDR2 YFSETQ. V shed 4 bases and J 5 bases; nucleotides not matched to a gene: 10. This CDR3 is built from 15 residues. The CDR3 is CASSPSTGGWTEAFF. The CDR3 DNA is TGCGCCAGCAGCCCAAGTACAGGGGGGTGGACTGAAGCTTTCTTT. Full variable domain (rest looked up from reference TRBV5-1 and TRBJ1-1): KAGVTQTPRYLIKTRGQQVTLSCSPISGHRSVSWYQQTPGQGLQFLFEYFSETQRNKGNFPGRFSGRQFSNSRSEMNVSTLELGDSALYLCASSPSTGGWTEAFFGQGTRLTVV.

The chain is built from TRBV24-1 and TRBJ2-5; 10 bases agree with TRBD2. There are 18 residues in the CDR3. Germline V gene sequence: CDR1 KGHDR, CDR2 SFDVKD. Unmatched junction bases numbered 17, after V lost 9 bases and J lost 2 bases. CDR3 loop: CATGALAGGLLGQETQYF. CDR3 in DNA: TGTGCCACCGGCGCTTTAGCGGGGGGACTTTTGGGGCAAGAGACCCAGTACTTC.

J is TRBJ2-3 and V is TRBV2, with 11 bases aligning to TRBD2. The CDR3 is 16 amino acids. Trimming removed 6 bases from V and 4 bases from J; junction bases left unmatched: 9. Germline CDR1 and CDR2: SNHLY and FYNNEI. CDR3 loop: CASSPRLAGGADTQYF. In DNA form, the CDR3 reads TGTGCCAGCAGCCCCAGGCTAGCGGGGGGCGCAGATACGCAGTATTTT.

This clone was counted a single time. The chain carries TRBV4-1 and TRBJ1-5, with unresolved D. The CDR3 length is 16 residues. V shed 4 bases and J shed 3 bases, with 16 bases lying between them. Germline CDR1 is MGHRA and CDR2 is YSYEKL. CDR3 residues: CASSLRGTQDNQPQHF. The CDR3 nucleotides read TGCGCCAGCAGCCTGCGTGGAACCCAGGACAATCAGCCCCAGCATTTT.

This clone showed up just once. The chain employs TRBV28 and TRBJ2-5; possibly TRBD1 for D (6 bases). The CDR3 covers 15 residues. The germline gives CDR1 MDHEN, CDR2 SYDVKM. The V and J ends lost 6 bases and 4 bases respectively, with 18 bases between them. The CDR3 region is CASRAGAKVGETQYF. In nucleotides, the CDR3 is TGTGCCAGCAGAGCAGGGGCCAAGGTAGGAGAGACCCAGTACTTC. The entire variable domain, with the rest obtained from reference TRBV28 and TRBJ2-5, is as follows: DVKVTQSSRYLVKRTGEKVFLECVQDMDHENMFWYRQDPGLGLRLIYFSYDVKMKEKGDIPEGYSVSREKKERFSLILESASTNQTSMYLCASRAGAKVGETQYFGPGTRLLVL.

The chain uses TRBV19 and TRBJ1-4; D not certain. Germline V gives CDR1 LNHDA, CDR2 SQIVND (reference sequence). The CDR3 spans 15 residues. Deletions cut 7 bases from V and 0 bases from J, with 12 bases between. The CDR3 DNA sequence: TGTGCCAGTACCGCCGTCGGGACAACTAATGAAAAACTGTTTTTT. It is translated as CASTAVGTTNEKLFF.

The chain has TRBV4-2 and TRBJ2-1; unclear D gene. CDR1 and CDR2 from the germline V gene are LGHNA and YNFKEQ. Trimming removed 0 bases at V and 0 bases at J, with 9 bases between. The CDR3 consists of 16 residues. The CDR3 DNA sequence: TGTGCCAGCAGCCAAGATTTTACCAGCTCCTACAATGAGCAGTTCTTC. This encodes CASSQDFTSSYNEQFF.

The chain is built from TRBV6-5 and TRBJ1-2; the match to TRBD1 covers 7 bases. The CDR3 runs to 13 residues. Germline loops: CDR1 MNHEY, CDR2 SVGAGI. V lost 2 bases, J lost 8 bases, and 5 bases stayed unmatched. The CDR3 reads CASSYIGTDGYTF. Written as DNA, the CDR3 is TGTGCCAGCAGTTACATCGGGACAGACGGCTACACCTTC.

The rearrangement links TRBV7-3 to TRBJ2-3; D is undetermined. There are 13 residues in the CDR3. CDR1 and CDR2 (germline): SGHTA, FQGTGA. V lost 0 bases and J lost 4, with 5 bases in between. As DNA, the CDR3 is TGTGCCAGCAGCTTAACAATGGCAGATACGCAGTATTTT. This sequence encodes CASSLTMADTQYF.

The genes are TRBV10-1 and TRBJ1-2; D uncertain. CDR3 length: 12 amino acids. Germline CDR1 and CDR2: WNHNN and SYGVQD (reference sequence). Trimming left V 8 bases short and J 4 bases short, with 11 bases between. As DNA, the CDR3 is TGCGCCAGCGGTATGCAACTCTATGGCTACACCTTC. This encodes CASGMQLYGYTF.

The rearrangement joins TRBV7-2 to TRBJ2-2; 16 nucleotides line up with TRBD2. The trim removed 5 bases at V and 6 bases at J, leaving 9 bases unmatched. This CDR3 spans 18 amino acids. Germline CDR1 is SGHTA and CDR2 is FQGNSA. CDR3 in amino acids: CASSPGTSGGASAGELFF. The DNA of the CDR3 is TGTGCCAGCAGCCCCGGGACTAGCGGGGGGGCCTCGGCCGGGGAGCTGTTTTTT. The whole variable domain, remainder taken from reference TRBV7-2 and TRBJ2-2, is GAGVSQSPSNKVTEKGKDVELRCDPISGHTALYWYRQSLGQGLEFLIYFQGNSAPDKSGLPSDRFSAERTGGSVSTLTIQRTQQEDSAVYLCASSPGTSGGASAGELFFGEGSRLTVL.

The chain uses TRBV5-1 and TRBJ2-3; 7 bases agree with TRBD2. V lost 4 bases and J lost 2; bases outside the gene matches: 7. Germline CDR1 is SGHRS and CDR2 is YFSETQ. The CDR3 runs to 15 residues. The CDR3 spells CASSPSGWDTDTQYF. CDR3 sequence (DNA): TGCGCCAGCAGCCCTAGCGGCTGGGACACAGATACGCAGTATTTT.

This chain links TRBV9 with TRBJ2-1; D unresolved. This CDR3 has 13 amino acids. Germline lookup yields CDR1 SGDLS and CDR2 YYNGEE. Trimming took 0 bases from V and 3 from J, leaving 4 bases between them. CDR3 loop: CASSVADYNEQFF. The CDR3 DNA reads as TGTGCCAGCAGCGTAGCGGACTACAATGAGCAGTTCTTC.

The chain has TRBV12-3 or TRBV12-4 and TRBJ1-1, with D possibly being TRBD1 (6 bases). Trimming took off 10 bases at V and 5 bases at J, with 14 bases between the two ends. CDR3 size: 12 residues. CDR3 sequence reads: CATIRGGTEAFF. CDR3 sequence (DNA): TGTGCCACCATCAGGGGTGGTACTGAAGCTTTCTTT.

The V and J genes are TRBV6-5 and TRBJ1-6; D remains unclear. In germline, CDR1 is MNHEY, CDR2 SVGAGI. The CDR3 covers 13 residues. Trimming removed 9 bases at V and 0 bases at J, with 6 bases between. CDR3 protein: CASTSSYNSPLHF. CDR3 nucleotide sequence: TGTGCCAGTACTAGCTCCTATAATTCACCCCTCCACTTT.

The V call is TRBV28, the J call TRBJ2-7; perhaps TRBD1 as D (5 bases). This CDR3 contains 16 residues. The germline V and J ends were trimmed by 4 bases and 2 bases, with 18 bases remaining between them. CDR1 and CDR2 from the germline V gene are MDHEN and SYDVKM. The CDR3 region has the DNA TGTGCCAGCAGTTCCCGGTTCAGGGATCTGGCCTACGAGCAGTACTTC. Translated, it gives CASSSRFRDLAYEQYF.

The chain has TRBV2 and TRBJ1-2; no clear D gene. Germline V CDR1 and CDR2: SNHLY, FYNNEI. V was cut by 0 bases and J by 5 bases, with 4 bases left in between. This CDR3 is 12 amino acids long. CDR3: CASSEAAYGYTF. DNA for the CDR3: TGTGCCAGCAGTGAAGCGGCTTATGGCTACACCTTC.

The CDR3 reads CASGLRDSGYEQYF. The CDR3 DNA reads TGTGCTAGTGGTTTACGGGACTCCGGCTACGAGCAGTACTTC. The chain uses TRBV12-5 and TRBJ2-7; D is perhaps TRBD2 (6 bases). V lost 3 bases to trimming and J lost 3 bases, with 12 bases between them. The CDR3 is made up of 14 amino acids. Germline V gene lookup returns CDR1 LGHNT and CDR2 FRNRAP.

The rearrangement uses TRBV10-3 and TRBJ1-2; D perhaps matches TRBD1 (5 bases). Trimming took 3 bases from V and 4 from J, leaving 12 bases between them. In germline, CDR1 is ENHRY, CDR2 SYGVKD. The length of the CDR3 is 14 residues. The CDR3 region has the DNA TGTGCCATCAGTGACATGGGGCCGCTCTATGGCTACACCTTC. Residues: CAISDMGPLYGYTF.